A selection of T cell receptor beta chains follows, all from one sample in a study of T cell responses to AZD1222 COVID-19 vaccine. TCRdb keeps only in-frame clones here, not all; method: immunoSEQ multiplex PCR. The data show about 94,000 clones, around 85% seen once. This specimen was peripheral blood, taken 28 days after the second AZD1222 dose. The receptor set was obtained from an adult who received the AZD1222 COVID-19 vaccine. Each CDR3 is given with its conserved first and last residue. D genes are given only for firm matches. Expanded clones are given a class, and other clones once, few, many or no size at all.

v_call	j_call	clone_size	d_call	cdr3_nt	cdr3_aa
TRBV2	TRBJ2-5	once	TRBD2	TGTGCCAGCAGTGCCAGGGCGGGGGGAGAGACCCAGTACTTC	CASSARAGGETQYF
TRBV5-1	TRBJ2-7	NA	NA	TGCGCCAGCGGGCTTCTAGGCCAGGGTCCCTACGAGCAGTACTTC	CASGLLGQGPYEQYF
TRBV9	TRBJ1-4	few	TRBD1	TGTGCCAGCAGCCCTCGACAGGGAACTAATGAAAAACTGTTTTTT	CASSPRQGTNEKLFF
TRBV2	TRBJ1-4	few	NA	TGTGCCAGCAGTGCGGCAGCTTTTGCAACTAATGAAAAACTGTTTTTT	CASSAAAFATNEKLFF
TRBV7-9	TRBJ2-2	NA	NA	TGTGCCAGCAGCTTAGGGGCAAACGTCGGCGGGGAGCTGTTTTTT	CASSLGANVGGELFF
TRBV28	TRBJ1-2	NA	NA	TGTGCCAGCAGTTTACGCCCTCTTGACAGGTACTATGGCTACACCTTC	CASSLRPLDRYYGYTF
TRBV5-4	TRBJ2-7	NA	TRBD2	TGTGCCAGCAGCCCGACTAGCGGGAGGGACTACGAGCAGTACTTC	CASSPTSGRDYEQYF
TRBV30	TRBJ2-2	NA	NA	TGTGCCTGTAAAGACCCTAACACCGGGGAGCTGTTTTTT	CACKDPNTGELFF
TRBV7-9	TRBJ2-2	NA	NA	TGTGCCAGCAGCCCTGAGGGACGGGAAAACACCGGGGAGCTGTTTTTT	CASSPEGRENTGELFF
TRBV28	TRBJ1-4	NA	NA	TGTGCCAGCAGTTCCGGTGGCGGGCATGAAAAACTGTTTTTT	CASSSGGGHEKLFF
TRBV2	TRBJ1-4	NA	TRBD1	TGTGCCAGCAGGGTTCGCCGGGACAGTGCTAATGAAAAACTGTTTTTT	CASRVRRDSANEKLFF
TRBV9	TRBJ2-6	once	TRBD2	TGTGCCAGCAGCGTAGTTCGGGCCAGCGGGGTTTCCTCTGGGGCCAACGTCCTGACTTTC	CASSVVRASGVSSGANVLTF
TRBV16	TRBJ1-6	NA	TRBD1	TGTGCCAGCAGCCATGGGACAGGGAATCATTCACCCCTCCACTTT	CASSHGTGNHSPLHF
TRBV5-1	TRBJ1-2	NA	NA	TGCGCCAGCAGCTTGCGGAAGCTGAGCGCTAACTATGGCTACACCTTC	CASSLRKLSANYGYTF
TRBV18	TRBJ1-5	NA	NA	TGTGCCAGCTCACCACAGGGGAGCAGCAATCAGCCCCAGCATTTT	CASSPQGSSNQPQHF
TRBV19	TRBJ2-7	NA	TRBD2	TGTGCCAGTAGTATTGGACTAGCGGATTACGAGCAGTACTTC	CASSIGLADYEQYF
TRBV6-1	TRBJ1-4	NA	NA	TGTGCCAGCAGTGAAGCGCAACAATTCCCTAATGAAAAACTGTTTTTT	CASSEAQQFPNEKLFF
TRBV9	TRBJ2-3	NA	TRBD2	TGTGCCAGCAGCGCCGAGCGGGGGGGCCCAGATACGCAGTATTTT	CASSAERGGPDTQYF
TRBV29-1	TRBJ2-1	NA	NA	TGCAGCGTTGACAGGAACAATGAGCAGTTCTTC	CSVDRNNEQFF
TRBV12-3/TRBV12-4	TRBJ1-2	NA	NA	TGTGCCAGCAGTCACAGGGATGGCTACACCTTC	CASSHRDGYTF
TRBV5-6	TRBJ1-6	NA	NA	TGTGCCAGCAGCTTATTAAGGGAGGGAGGATCACCCCTCCACTTT	CASSLLREGGSPLHF
TRBV19	TRBJ2-3	once	NA	TGTGCCAGTAGTGCCCGCACAGATACGCAGTATTTT	CASSARTDTQYF
TRBV28	TRBJ2-7	NA	TRBD1	TGTGCCAGCAGTTTCCCGGGACAGGGATCTGCTAGCGGCTACGAGCAGTACTTC	CASSFPGQGSASGYEQYF
TRBV28	TRBJ2-7	NA	TRBD1	TGTGCCAGCAGTCCCCTGGACAGGGAAATCTTAGACGAGCAGTACTTC	CASSPLDREILDEQYF
TRBV5-6	TRBJ2-3	NA	NA	TGTGCCAGCAGCTTGGCAGGTTCCTACACAGATACGCAGTATTTT	CASSLAGSYTDTQYF
TRBV19	TRBJ1-6	NA	NA	TGTGCCAGTTCGTGGGACACTTACAATTCACCCCTCCACTTT	CASSWDTYNSPLHF
TRBV5-6	TRBJ2-1	NA	TRBD2	TGTGCCAGCAGTCGGCTAGCGGGAGGATACAATGAGCAGTTCTTC	CASSRLAGGYNEQFF
TRBV29-1	TRBJ2-1	NA	TRBD2	TGCAGCGTTGAAGGTTATACTAGCGGGAGGGAGCAGTTCTTC	CSVEGYTSGREQFF
TRBV3-1/TRBV3-2	TRBJ2-7	NA	NA	TGTGCCAGCAGCCAAGAGAACAGGGAAAAGGGTGAGCAGTACTTC	CASSQENREKGEQYF
TRBV7-2	TRBJ2-7	NA	TRBD1	TGTGCCAGCAGGAACAGGGGGGACTCCTACGAGCAGTACTTC	CASRNRGDSYEQYF
TRBV6-5	TRBJ2-5	NA	NA	TGTGCCAGCAAACGAGACCCTCTACGAGAGACCCAGTACTTC	CASKRDPLRETQYF
TRBV24-1	TRBJ1-1	NA	NA	TGTGCCACCAGCCTGGGACCGACGAACACTGAAGCTTTCTTT	CATSLGPTNTEAFF
TRBV3-1/TRBV3-2	TRBJ2-5	NA	NA	TGTGCCAGCAGCCCGACAGGCCTTCAAGAGACCCAGTACTTC	CASSPTGLQETQYF
TRBV19	TRBJ1-5	NA	NA	TGTGCCAGTAGTGATAGGGGGTCTAGCAATCAGCCCCAGCATTTT	CASSDRGSSNQPQHF
TRBV27	TRBJ2-5	NA	TRBD1	TGTGCCAGCAGGACCGACAGGGAAGAGACCCAGTACTTC	CASRTDREETQYF
TRBV6-1	TRBJ1-5	NA	TRBD1	TGTGCCAGCAGTGACGGGACAGGGGTTCAGCCCCAGCATTTT	CASSDGTGVQPQHF
TRBV19	TRBJ2-1	NA	TRBD2	TGTGCCAGTAAAACTAGCGGGAGCTACAATGAGCAGTTCTTC	CASKTSGSYNEQFF
TRBV27	TRBJ2-7	NA	TRBD2	TGTGCCAGCAGTTCCACCGGGCGGGGGGTTTCCTACGAGCAGTACTTC	CASSSTGRGVSYEQYF
TRBV11-1	TRBJ1-4	NA	TRBD1	TGTGCCAGCAGCTACGACAGGGGAGTGGAAAAACTGTTTTTT	CASSYDRGVEKLFF
TRBV21-1	TRBJ2-7	NA	NA	TGTGCCTGCGTAGAGCCGATATCCTACGAGCAGTACTTC	CACVEPISYEQYF
TRBV19	TRBJ1-5	NA	NA	TGTGCCAGTAGTATTGGGGTAGTACATCAGCCCCAGCATTTT	CASSIGVVHQPQHF
TRBV5-1	TRBJ1-2	NA	NA	TGCGCCAGCAGCTTGGAAGGGGGGAGCGGCTACACCTTC	CASSLEGGSGYTF
TRBV19	TRBJ1-2	once	TRBD1	TGTGCCAGCCGGGACAGGGGGGTATATGGCTACACCTTC	CASRDRGVYGYTF
TRBV4-1	TRBJ2-7	NA	TRBD1	TGCGCCAGCAGCCAGATTTTTCCAAACCGGGACAGGGTCTCCTACGAGCAGTACTTC	CASSQIFPNRDRVSYEQYF
TRBV5-1	TRBJ2-7	NA	TRBD2	TGCGCCAGCAGTCAGGCCGGAGGGACTAGCGGCGAGCAGTACTTC	CASSQAGGTSGEQYF
TRBV5-1	TRBJ1-4	NA	TRBD1	TGCGCCAGCAGCCAGGGGGTAGCAACTAATGAAAAACTGTTTTTT	CASSQGVATNEKLFF
TRBV6-5	TRBJ1-2	NA	NA	TGTGCCAGCAAAAGACCTGACAGTCTCTATGGCTACACCTTC	CASKRPDSLYGYTF
TRBV15	TRBJ1-1	NA	NA	TGTGCCACCAGCAGTGGATCGGGGGGCAACACTGAAGCTTTCTTT	CATSSGSGGNTEAFF
TRBV4-2	TRBJ2-5	NA	NA	TGTGCCAGCAGCCAAGCTCCGACAGGAGAACAAGAGACCCAGTACTTC	CASSQAPTGEQETQYF
TRBV15	TRBJ2-2	NA	TRBD1	TGTGCCACCAGCAGAGAACCCACCGGGACAGGGACGAACACCGGGGAGCTGTTTTTT	CATSREPTGTGTNTGELFF
TRBV5-1	TRBJ2-7	NA	TRBD2	TGCGCCAGCAGCGAAGGGACTAGCGGGGGCGAGCAGTACTTC	CASSEGTSGGEQYF
TRBV15	TRBJ2-5	NA	NA	TGTGCCACCAGCAGACCCCCGGTCACGGCGAACCAAGAGACCCAGTACTTC	CATSRPPVTANQETQYF
TRBV11-2	TRBJ2-2	NA	NA	TGTGCCAGCAGCCTGATAGGGGGGAGCACCGGGGAGCTGTTTTTT	CASSLIGGSTGELFF
TRBV28	TRBJ1-5	NA	TRBD1	TGTGCCAGCAGCTCAGGGACAGGGAACGGTCAGCCCCAGCATTTT	CASSSGTGNGQPQHF
TRBV6-6	TRBJ1-1	NA	NA	TGTGCCAGCAGTCCCCGGGACCAAAACACTGAAGCTTTCTTT	CASSPRDQNTEAFF
TRBV18	TRBJ1-1	NA	NA	TGTGCCAGCTCCTTCTCAAAGAACACTGAAGCTTTCTTT	CASSFSKNTEAFF
TRBV2	TRBJ2-5	NA	NA	TGTGCCAGCAGTGAAAAAGAGACCCAGTACTTC	CASSEKETQYF